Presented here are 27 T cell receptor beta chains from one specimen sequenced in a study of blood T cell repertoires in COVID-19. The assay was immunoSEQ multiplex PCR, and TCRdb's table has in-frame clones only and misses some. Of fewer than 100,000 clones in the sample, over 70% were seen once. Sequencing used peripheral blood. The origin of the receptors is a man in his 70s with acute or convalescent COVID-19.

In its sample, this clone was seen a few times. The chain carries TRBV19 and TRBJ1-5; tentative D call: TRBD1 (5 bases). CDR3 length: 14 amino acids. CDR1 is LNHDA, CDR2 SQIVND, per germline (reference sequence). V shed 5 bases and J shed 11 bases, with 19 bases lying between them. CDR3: CASSPRDAGRSQHF. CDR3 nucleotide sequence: TGTGCCAGTAGTCCCCGGGACGCGGGAAGGTCCCAGCATTTT.

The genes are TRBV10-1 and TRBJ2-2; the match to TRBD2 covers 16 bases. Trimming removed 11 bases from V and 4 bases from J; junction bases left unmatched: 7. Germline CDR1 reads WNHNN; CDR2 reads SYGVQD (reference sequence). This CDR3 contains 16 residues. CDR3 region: CASSGLAGGSTGELFF. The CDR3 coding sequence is TGCGCCTCCTCGGGACTAGCGGGAGGGAGCACCGGGGAGCTGTTTTTT.

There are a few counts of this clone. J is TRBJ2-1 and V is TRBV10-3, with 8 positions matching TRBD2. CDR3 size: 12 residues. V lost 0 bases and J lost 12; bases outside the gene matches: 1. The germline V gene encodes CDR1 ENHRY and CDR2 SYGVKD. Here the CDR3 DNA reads TGTGCCATCAGTGAGTCGACTAGCGCGCAGTTCTTC. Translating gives CAISESTSAQFF.

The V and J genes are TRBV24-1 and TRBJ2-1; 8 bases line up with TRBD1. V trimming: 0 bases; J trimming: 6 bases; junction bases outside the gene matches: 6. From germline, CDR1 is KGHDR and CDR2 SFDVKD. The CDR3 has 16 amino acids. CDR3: CATSDLAGGPFNEQFF. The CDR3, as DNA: TGTGCCACCAGTGATTTGGCAGGGGGCCCTTTCAATGAGCAGTTCTTC.

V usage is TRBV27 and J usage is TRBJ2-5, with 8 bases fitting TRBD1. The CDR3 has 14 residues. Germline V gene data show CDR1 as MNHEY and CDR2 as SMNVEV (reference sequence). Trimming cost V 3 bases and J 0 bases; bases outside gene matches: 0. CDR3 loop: CASSLDRDQETQYF. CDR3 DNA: TGTGCCAGCAGTTTGGACAGGGACCAAGAGACCCAGTACTTC.

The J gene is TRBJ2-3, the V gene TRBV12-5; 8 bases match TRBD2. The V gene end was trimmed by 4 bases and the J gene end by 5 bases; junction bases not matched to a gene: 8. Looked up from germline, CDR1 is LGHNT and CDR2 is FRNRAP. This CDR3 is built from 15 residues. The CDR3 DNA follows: TGTGCTAGTGGTTCCGGGACTAGGGGAGAAGATACGCAGTATTTT. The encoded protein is CASGSGTRGEDTQYF. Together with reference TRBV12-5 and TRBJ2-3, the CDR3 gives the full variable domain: DARVTQTPRHKVTEMGQEVTMRCQPILGHNTVFWYRQTMMQGLELLAYFRNRAPLDDSGMPKDRFSAEMPDATLATLKIQPSEPRDSAVYFCASGSGTRGEDTQYFGPGTRLTVL.

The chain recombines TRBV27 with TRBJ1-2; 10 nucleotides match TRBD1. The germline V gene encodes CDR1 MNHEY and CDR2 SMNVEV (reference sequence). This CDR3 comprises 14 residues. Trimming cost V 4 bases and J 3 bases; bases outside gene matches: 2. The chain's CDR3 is CASSWGQGYYGYTF. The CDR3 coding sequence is TGTGCCAGCAGTTGGGGACAGGGGTACTATGGCTACACCTTC.

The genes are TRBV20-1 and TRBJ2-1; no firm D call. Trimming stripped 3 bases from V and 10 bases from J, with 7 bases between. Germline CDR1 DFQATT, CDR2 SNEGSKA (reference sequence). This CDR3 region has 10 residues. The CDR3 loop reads CSASLSEQFF. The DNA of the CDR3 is TGCAGTGCTAGTCTTTCGGAGCAGTTCTTC.

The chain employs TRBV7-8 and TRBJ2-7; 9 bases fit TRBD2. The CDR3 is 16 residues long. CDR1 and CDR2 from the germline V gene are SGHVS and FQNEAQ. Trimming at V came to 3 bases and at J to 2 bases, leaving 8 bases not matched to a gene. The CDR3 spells CASSFVAGEAPYEQYF. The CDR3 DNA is TGTGCCAGCAGCTTCGTAGCGGGGGAGGCTCCCTACGAGCAGTACTTC.

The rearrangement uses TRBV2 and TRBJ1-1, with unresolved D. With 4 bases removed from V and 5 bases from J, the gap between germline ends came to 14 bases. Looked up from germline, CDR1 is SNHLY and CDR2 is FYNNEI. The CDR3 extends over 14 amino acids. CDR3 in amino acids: CASSGPGGGTEAFF. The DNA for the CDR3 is TGTGCCAGCAGTGGGCCGGGAGGTGGTACTGAAGCTTTCTTT.

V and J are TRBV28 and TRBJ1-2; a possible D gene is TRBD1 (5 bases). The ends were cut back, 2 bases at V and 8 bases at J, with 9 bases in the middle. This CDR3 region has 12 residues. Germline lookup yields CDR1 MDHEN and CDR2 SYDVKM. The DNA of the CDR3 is TGTGCCAGCAGTTTAGGACATAGCGGCTACACCTTC. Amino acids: CASSLGHSGYTF.

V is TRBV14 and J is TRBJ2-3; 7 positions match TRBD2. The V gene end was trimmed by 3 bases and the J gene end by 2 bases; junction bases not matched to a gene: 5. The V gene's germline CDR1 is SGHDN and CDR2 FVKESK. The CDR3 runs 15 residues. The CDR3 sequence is CASSHPSGITDTQYF. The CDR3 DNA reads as TGTGCCAGCAGCCATCCTAGCGGAATCACAGATACGCAGTATTTT. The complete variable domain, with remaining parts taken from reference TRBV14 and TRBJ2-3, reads EAGVTQFPSHSVIEKGQTVTLRCDPISGHDNLYWYRRVMGKEIKFLLHFVKESKQDESGMPNNRFLAERTGGTYSTLKVQPAELEDSGVYFCASSHPSGITDTQYFGPGTRLTVL.

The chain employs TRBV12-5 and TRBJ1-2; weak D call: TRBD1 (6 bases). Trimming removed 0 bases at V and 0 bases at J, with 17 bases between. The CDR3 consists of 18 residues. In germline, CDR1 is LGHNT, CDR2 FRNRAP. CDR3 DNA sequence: TGTGCTAGTGGTTTGGTTTTAGGGGGAAAATCGCCTAACTATGGCTACACCTTC. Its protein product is CASGLVLGGKSPNYGYTF.

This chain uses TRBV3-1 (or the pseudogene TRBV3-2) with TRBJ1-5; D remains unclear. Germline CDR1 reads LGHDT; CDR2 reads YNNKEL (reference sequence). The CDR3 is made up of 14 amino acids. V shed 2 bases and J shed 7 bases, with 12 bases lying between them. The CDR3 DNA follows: TGTGCCAGCAGCCAAAAGAGGGCGGGGCAGCCCCAGCATTTT. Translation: CASSQKRAGQPQHF.

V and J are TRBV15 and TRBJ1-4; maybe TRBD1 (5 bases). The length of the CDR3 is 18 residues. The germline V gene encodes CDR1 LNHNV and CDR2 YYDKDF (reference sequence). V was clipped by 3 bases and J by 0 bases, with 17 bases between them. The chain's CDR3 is CATSRSSGVTATNEKLFF. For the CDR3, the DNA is TGTGCCACCAGCAGGTCAAGCGGGGTGACAGCAACTAATGAAAAACTGTTTTTT.

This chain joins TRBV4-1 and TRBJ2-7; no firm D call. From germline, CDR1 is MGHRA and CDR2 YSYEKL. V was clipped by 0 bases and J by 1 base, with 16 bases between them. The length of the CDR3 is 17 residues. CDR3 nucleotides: TGCGCCAGCAGCCAAGATCTTATTGGGCCGTTATCCTACGAGCAGTACTTC. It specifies CASSQDLIGPLSYEQYF.

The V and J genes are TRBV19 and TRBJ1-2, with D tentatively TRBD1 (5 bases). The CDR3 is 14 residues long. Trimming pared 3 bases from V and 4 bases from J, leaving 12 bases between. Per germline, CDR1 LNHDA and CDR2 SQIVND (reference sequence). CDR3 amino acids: CASSIERGSYGYTF. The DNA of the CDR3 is TGTGCCAGTAGTATTGAACGGGGGAGCTATGGCTACACCTTC.

The CDR3 is CASSPRPQGGSGNTIYF. The CDR3 DNA follows: TGTGCCAGCTCACCTCGACCTCAGGGAGGCTCTGGAAACACCATATATTTT. The gene calls are TRBV18 and TRBJ1-3; D might be TRBD1 (5 bases). With 3 bases removed from V and 0 bases from J, the gap between germline ends came to 15 bases. The CDR3 length is 17 residues. The germline CDR1 and CDR2 sequences are KGHSH and LQKENI.

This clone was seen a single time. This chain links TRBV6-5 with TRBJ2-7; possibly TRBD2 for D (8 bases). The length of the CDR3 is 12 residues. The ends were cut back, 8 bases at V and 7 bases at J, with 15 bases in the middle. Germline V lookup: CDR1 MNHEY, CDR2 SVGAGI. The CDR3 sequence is CASREGAREQYF. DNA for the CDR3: TGTGCCAGCCGGGAGGGGGCGCGGGAGCAGTACTTC.

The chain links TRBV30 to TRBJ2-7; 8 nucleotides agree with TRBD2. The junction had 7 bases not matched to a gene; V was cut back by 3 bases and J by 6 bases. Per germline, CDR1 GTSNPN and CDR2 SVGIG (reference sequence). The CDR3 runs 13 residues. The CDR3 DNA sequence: TGTGCCTGGAGCGCGGGAGGATATCCCGAGCAGTACTTC. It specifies CAWSAGGYPEQYF.

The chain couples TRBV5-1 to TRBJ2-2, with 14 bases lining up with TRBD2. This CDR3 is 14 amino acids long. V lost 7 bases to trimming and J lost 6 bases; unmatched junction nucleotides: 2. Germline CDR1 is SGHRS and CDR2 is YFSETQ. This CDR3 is CASGLAGGSGELFF. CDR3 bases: TGCGCCAGCGGACTAGCGGGAGGTTCCGGGGAGCTGTTTTTT.

DNA for the CDR3: TGTGCCAGCAGCCCCTCAGGACTAGCGGGCGAGCAGTACTTC. Translation: CASSPSGLAGEQYF. The rearrangement joins TRBV11-3 to TRBJ2-7; 11 bases agree with TRBD2. Germline CDR1 is SGHNT and CDR2 is YENEEA. V shed 5 bases and J 6 bases; nucleotides not matched to a gene: 6. This CDR3 is built from 14 residues.

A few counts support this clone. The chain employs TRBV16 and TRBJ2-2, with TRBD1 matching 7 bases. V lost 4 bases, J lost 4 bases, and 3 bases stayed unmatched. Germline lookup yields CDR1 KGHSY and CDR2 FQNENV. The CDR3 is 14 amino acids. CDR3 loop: CASSLDRATGELFF. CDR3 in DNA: TGTGCCAGCAGCCTTGACAGGGCCACCGGGGAGCTGTTTTTT.

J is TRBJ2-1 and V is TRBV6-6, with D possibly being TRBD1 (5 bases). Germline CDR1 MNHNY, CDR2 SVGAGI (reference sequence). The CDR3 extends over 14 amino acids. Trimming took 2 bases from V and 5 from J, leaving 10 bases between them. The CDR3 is CASSYTQGNNEQFF. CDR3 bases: TGTGCCAGCAGTTACACCCAGGGAAACAATGAGCAGTTCTTC.

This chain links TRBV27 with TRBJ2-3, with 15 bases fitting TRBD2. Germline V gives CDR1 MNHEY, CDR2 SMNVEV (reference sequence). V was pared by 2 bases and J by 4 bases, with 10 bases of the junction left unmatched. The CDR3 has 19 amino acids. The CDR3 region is CASSLRRTSGRAGADTQYF. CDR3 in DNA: TGTGCCAGCAGTTTACGGCGGACTAGCGGGAGGGCCGGGGCAGATACGCAGTATTTT.

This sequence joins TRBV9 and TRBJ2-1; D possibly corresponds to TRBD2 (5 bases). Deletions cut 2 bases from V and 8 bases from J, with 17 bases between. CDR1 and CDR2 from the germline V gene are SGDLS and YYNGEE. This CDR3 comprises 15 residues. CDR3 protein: CASSVGPLASHEQFF. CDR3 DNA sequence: TGTGCCAGCAGCGTCGGACCCCTAGCCTCCCATGAGCAGTTCTTC. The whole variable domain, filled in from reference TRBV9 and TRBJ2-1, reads DSGVTQTPKHLITATGQRVTLRCSPRSGDLSVYWYQQSLDQGLQFLIQYYNGEERAKGNILERFSAQQFPDLHSELNLSSLELGDSALYFCASSVGPLASHEQFFGPGTRLTVL.

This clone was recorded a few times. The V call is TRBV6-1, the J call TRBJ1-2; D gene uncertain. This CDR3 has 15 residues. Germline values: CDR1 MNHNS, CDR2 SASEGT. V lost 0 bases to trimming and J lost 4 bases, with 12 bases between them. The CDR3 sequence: CASSEAGAAAYGYTF. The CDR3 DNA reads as TGTGCCAGCAGTGAAGCGGGAGCTGCCGCCTATGGCTACACCTTC.